A selection of T cell receptor beta chains follows, all from one sample in a study of beta chain features in type 1 diabetes. Repertoires were generated with immunoSEQ multiplex PCR, while TCRdb's copy carries only in-frame clones and drops some. The sample holds roughly 370,000 clones, approximately 15% seen once. Sequencing was done on a sample of naive CD4+ T cells from blood. These receptors all stem from a young man in good health. Both conserved end residues are part of each CDR3. The D gene is left open where the match is weak. For some rows the clone size is stated as once, few or many, or as a class when expanded; others skip it.

v_gene	abundance	d_gene	j_gene	CDR3nt	CDR3aa
TRBV29-1	few	.	TRBJ2-5	TGCAGCGTTGAAGATGCCGGGGGCGGAGAGACCCAGTACTTC	CSVEDAGGGETQYF
TRBV7-2	.	.	TRBJ1-2	TGTGCCAGCAGCTTAGATCTCGGGGGCTACACCTTC	CASSLDLGGYTF
TRBV28	.	.	TRBJ2-1	TGTGCCAGCAGTTTATTGGCAGGGATCCATGAGCAGTTCTTC	CASSLLAGIHEQFF
TRBV14	few	TRBD2	TRBJ2-1	TGTGCCAGCAGCTCCCTTAGCGGGAGAGTAATAAATGAGCAGTTCTTC	CASSSLSGRVINEQFF
TRBV11-2	few	TRBD2	TRBJ2-1	TGTGCCAGCAGCTCGGGACTAGCGGAGGAGCAGTTCTTC	CASSSGLAEEQFF
TRBV28	.	.	TRBJ2-7	TGTGCCAGCACCCGTACGGGGGAGCAGTACTTC	CASTRTGEQYF
TRBV7-8	.	.	TRBJ2-7	TGTGCCAGCAGCTCGGCCTCAACGCTCTACGAGCAGTACTTC	CASSSASTLYEQYF
TRBV13	.	.	TRBJ2-3	TGTGCCAGCAGCTCACGAACTAGCACAGATACGCAGTATTTT	CASSSRTSTDTQYF
TRBV2	few	.	TRBJ2-2	TGTGCCAGCAGTGGGGAGAACACCGGGGAGCTGTTTTTT	CASSGENTGELFF
TRBV18	few	.	TRBJ1-1	TGTGCCAGCTCACCCCTACCGGAGGCAGGTATAGAAGCTTTCTTT	CASSPLPEAGIEAFF
TRBV29-1	.	TRBD1	TRBJ2-7	TGCAGCGTTTGGGACAGGGGGCTGTCCTACGAGCAGTACTTC	CSVWDRGLSYEQYF
TRBV7-9	.	TRBD2	TRBJ2-2	TGTGCCAGCAGCGTGCCTAGCGGGAGCACCGGGGAGCTGTTTTTT	CASSVPSGSTGELFF
TRBV5-1	few	.	TRBJ1-1	TGCGCCAGCAGTGAGTCGAAATGGGGAACTGAAGCTTTCTTT	CASSESKWGTEAFF
TRBV7-8	.	.	TRBJ1-2	TGTGCCAGCAGCTTGTCAGCGCGGCCCTACACCTTC	CASSLSARPYTF
TRBV13	.	TRBD1	TRBJ2-5	TGTGCCAGCAGCACGGACAGGCGTCAAGAGACCCAGTACTTC	CASSTDRRQETQYF
TRBV29-1	many	TRBD1	TRBJ2-5	TGCAGCGTGAGGGGACAGTTCCAAGAGACCCAGTACTTC	CSVRGQFQETQYF
TRBV11-2	few	.	TRBJ2-5	TGTGCCAGCAGCAAGATTCCACGACCCGCCGGGACCCAGTACTTC	CASSKIPRPAGTQYF
TRBV27	.	.	TRBJ2-1	TGTGCCAGCAGTTTAAACAGGGCGGACAATGAGCAGTTCTTC	CASSLNRADNEQFF
TRBV15	few	TRBD2	TRBJ2-3	TGTGCCCCGATTACCGGCGGGAGAACAGATACGCAGTATTTT	CAPITGGRTDTQYF
TRBV6-6	.	TRBD2	TRBJ2-1	TGTGCCAGCAGTTATCGTAGCGGGGATTGGGATGAGCAGTTCTTC	CASSYRSGDWDEQFF
TRBV7-2	.	.	TRBJ2-7	TGTGCCAGCAGCTTAGATCGTAGTTCGGACGAGCAGTACTTC	CASSLDRSSDEQYF
TRBV5-8	.	TRBD2	TRBJ2-5	TGTGCCAGCAGCACACCGGGACTAGCGGGTCAAGAGACCCAGTACTTC	CASSTPGLAGQETQYF
TRBV7-9	few	.	TRBJ2-1	TGTGCCAGCAGCTTAGGAACGACAGAGAATGAGCAGTTCTTC	CASSLGTTENEQFF
TRBV9	.	.	TRBJ2-7	TGTGCCAGCAGCGTAGGTGGTGTTTCCTACGAGCAGTACTTC	CASSVGGVSYEQYF
TRBV18	.	.	TRBJ1-2	TGTGCCAGCTCCTCTGAGACGGGGCCCCTCTATGGCTACACCTTC	CASSSETGPLYGYTF
TRBV30	.	TRBD1	TRBJ1-2	TGTGCCTGGGATAAAGGGGGCGGTGGCTACACCTTC	CAWDKGGGGYTF
TRBV2	few	TRBD1	TRBJ1-2	TGTGCCAGCAGTCTGGACAGGCAATACTATGGCTACACCTTC	CASSLDRQYYGYTF
TRBV15	.	.	TRBJ1-2	TGTGCCACCAGCCCCCGACAGATTAACTATGGCTACACCTTC	CATSPRQINYGYTF